Listed below are T cell receptor beta chains from one sample, sequenced in a study of T cell repertoires in cytomegalovirus infection. Each CDR3 protein gets one entry after TCRdb re-called the reads with MiXCR. The sample lists hundreds of thousands of distinct CDR3 sequences; around a third were seen once. Their specific antigens are unknown. The specimen was cultured PBMCs, collected from culture after CMV antigen stimulation. Receptor source: a human donor in good health (CMV status not recorded). Some clones in this sample may be carry-over from other donors' samples. Each CDR3 is given with its conserved first and last residue. Each record gives: D gene, clone size, J gene, V gene, CDR3 DNA, CDR3 protein. A D gene is named only where the DNA matches it firmly. Clone size appears in some rows only: once, few, many, or a class for an expanded clone.

D gene: TRBD2; clone size: few; J gene: TRBJ2-1; V gene: TRBV2; CDR3 DNA: TGTGCCAGCAGTGGTCTAGCGGGATTAGTCGGGGAGTTCTTC; CDR3 protein: CASSGLAGLVGEFF
D gene: NA; clone size: few; J gene: TRBJ1-5; V gene: TRBV7-2; CDR3 DNA: TGTGCCAGCAGCTTAGTCCAAGGGCGGCCCCAGCATTTT; CDR3 protein: CASSLVQGRPQHF
D gene: TRBD2; clone size: NA; J gene: TRBJ2-5; V gene: TRBV5-5; CDR3 DNA: TGTGCCAGCAGCTTGTTAGCGGGGGCTTTGGAGACCCAGTACTTC; CDR3 protein: CASSLLAGALETQYF
D gene: NA; clone size: few; J gene: TRBJ2-7; V gene: TRBV20-1; CDR3 DNA: TGCAGTGCTAGGGCAGTGGTAAGAGATTACGAGCAGTACTTC; CDR3 protein: CSARAVVRDYEQYF
D gene: NA; clone size: few; J gene: TRBJ2-7; V gene: TRBV20-1; CDR3 DNA: TGCAGTGCTTCCGACAGGACCTACGAGCAGTACTTC; CDR3 protein: CSASDRTYEQYF
D gene: TRBD2; clone size: NA; J gene: TRBJ2-1; V gene: TRBV7-6; CDR3 DNA: TGTGCCAGCAGCTTACAGCTAGCGGGGCCAAGCCTGTTCTTC; CDR3 protein: CASSLQLAGPSLFF
D gene: TRBD1; clone size: NA; J gene: TRBJ2-3; V gene: TRBV5-5; CDR3 DNA: TGTGCCAGCAGGGCGGACAGGCCCACAGATACGCAGTATTTT; CDR3 protein: CASRADRPTDTQYF
D gene: NA; clone size: few; J gene: TRBJ1-1; V gene: TRBV12-3/TRBV12-4; CDR3 DNA: TGTGCCAGCAGTTTGGCGGGGTATCGCACTGAAGCTTTCTTT; CDR3 protein: CASSLAGYRTEAFF
D gene: TRBD2; clone size: many; J gene: TRBJ2-1; V gene: TRBV7-6; CDR3 DNA: TGTGCCAGCAGCGGATACAGGGACGGGACTAGCGGGACCTCCTACAATGAGCAGTTCTTC; CDR3 protein: CASSGYRDGTSGTSYNEQFF
D gene: NA; clone size: few; J gene: TRBJ1-2; V gene: TRBV12-3/TRBV12-4; CDR3 DNA: TGTGCCAGCAGTCACGCAGCCGTCCCCATCTATGGCTACACCTTC; CDR3 protein: CASSHAAVPIYGYTF
D gene: NA; clone size: NA; J gene: TRBJ2-4; V gene: TRBV7-6; CDR3 DNA: TGTGCCAGCAGCTCTGGGACAAAAGGTCTAGCCAAAAACATTCAGTACTTC; CDR3 protein: CASSSGTKGLAKNIQYF
D gene: NA; clone size: NA; J gene: TRBJ2-4; V gene: TRBV6-6; CDR3 DNA: TGTGCCAGCAGTTACGGGTTCGGGGTAGCCAAAAACATTCAGTACTTC; CDR3 protein: CASSYGFGVAKNIQYF
D gene: NA; clone size: NA; J gene: TRBJ1-3; V gene: TRBV20-1; CDR3 DNA: TGCAGTGCTAGCCAGGGCCAGGGCGACACCATATATTTT; CDR3 protein: CSASQGQGDTIYF
D gene: NA; clone size: NA; J gene: TRBJ1-3; V gene: TRBV2; CDR3 DNA: TGTGCCAGCAGTGAAAGCCTCTCTGGAAACACCATATATTTT; CDR3 protein: CASSESLSGNTIYF
D gene: NA; clone size: NA; J gene: TRBJ1-1; V gene: TRBV7-9; CDR3 DNA: TGTGCCAGCAGCCTTCGAGACAGGCCCAAGACTGAAGCTTTCTTT; CDR3 protein: CASSLRDRPKTEAFF
D gene: TRBD2; clone size: few; J gene: TRBJ2-1; V gene: TRBV6-2/TRBV6-3; CDR3 DNA: TGTGCCAGCAGTTTTACTAGCGGCGACAATGAGCAGTTCTTC; CDR3 protein: CASSFTSGDNEQFF
D gene: TRBD1; clone size: NA; J gene: TRBJ2-5; V gene: TRBV7-6; CDR3 DNA: TGTGCCAGCAGCTTAGCGACAGGGGGTGGGGAGACCCAGTACTTC; CDR3 protein: CASSLATGGGETQYF
D gene: TRBD1; clone size: few; J gene: TRBJ2-7; V gene: TRBV12-3/TRBV12-4; CDR3 DNA: TGTGCCAGCAGTCCAGCATGGGGGGGACAGGGAATCGAGCAGTACTTC; CDR3 protein: CASSPAWGGQGIEQYF
D gene: TRBD1; clone size: many; J gene: TRBJ2-3; V gene: TRBV7-8; CDR3 DNA: TGTGCCAGCAGCTCCACAGGGGTTGCTACGCAGTATTTT; CDR3 protein: CASSSTGVATQYF
D gene: NA; clone size: NA; J gene: TRBJ1-3; V gene: TRBV5-4; CDR3 DNA: TGTGCCAGCAGCCCGGAGCAGGGAAACACCATATATTTT; CDR3 protein: CASSPEQGNTIYF
D gene: NA; clone size: NA; J gene: TRBJ1-5; V gene: TRBV2; CDR3 DNA: TGTGCCAGCACAGGGGAAGGCGGCAATCAGCCCCAGCATTTT; CDR3 protein: CASTGEGGNQPQHF
D gene: TRBD1; clone size: few; J gene: TRBJ2-1; V gene: TRBV25-1; CDR3 DNA: TGTGCCAGCAGTGAAGTGACAGGGGGCTCCTACAATGAGCAGTTCTTC; CDR3 protein: CASSEVTGGSYNEQFF
D gene: NA; clone size: NA; J gene: TRBJ2-3; V gene: TRBV6-2/TRBV6-3; CDR3 DNA: TGTGCCAGCAGTTACTCGACAGTGGAGGTCGATACGCAGTATTTT; CDR3 protein: CASSYSTVEVDTQYF
D gene: NA; clone size: NA; J gene: TRBJ2-3; V gene: TRBV7-9; CDR3 DNA: TGTGCCAGCAGCGCAGACACCGCCCGCATTGATACGCAGTATTTT; CDR3 protein: CASSADTARIDTQYF
D gene: NA; clone size: NA; J gene: TRBJ1-5; V gene: TRBV7-2; CDR3 DNA: TGTGCCAGCAGCTTGGGCAGCGTGGGGCCCCAGCATTTT; CDR3 protein: CASSLGSVGPQHF
D gene: NA; clone size: NA; J gene: TRBJ1-1; V gene: TRBV6-2/TRBV6-3; CDR3 DNA: TGTGCCAGCAGTGAAATCAGGGAAACATTTGAAGCTTTCTTT; CDR3 protein: CASSEIRETFEAFF
D gene: NA; clone size: few; J gene: TRBJ1-1; V gene: TRBV15; CDR3 DNA: TGTGCCACCAGCAGAGCCCTCCACGGCATGAACACTGAAGCTTTCTTT; CDR3 protein: CATSRALHGMNTEAFF
D gene: NA; clone size: few; J gene: TRBJ2-1; V gene: TRBV2; CDR3 DNA: TGTGCCAGCAGGGGGGACGACTACAATGAGCAGTTCTTC; CDR3 protein: CASRGDDYNEQFF
D gene: TRBD2; clone size: NA; J gene: TRBJ2-1; V gene: TRBV20-1; CDR3 DNA: TGCAGTGCAACTACTAGCGGGGGGGTCACGGATGAGCAGTTCTTC; CDR3 protein: CSATTSGGVTDEQFF
D gene: TRBD2; clone size: once; J gene: TRBJ2-3; V gene: TRBV11-2; CDR3 DNA: TGTGCCAGCAGCTTAGGAGTGCGTGGGGGGGATGGATCAGATACGCAGTATTTT; CDR3 protein: CASSLGVRGGDGSDTQYF
D gene: NA; clone size: NA; J gene: TRBJ1-1; V gene: TRBV6-1; CDR3 DNA: TGTGCCAGCAGTTGGACGGTAACTACTGAAGCTTTCTTT; CDR3 protein: CASSWTVTTEAFF
D gene: NA; clone size: NA; J gene: TRBJ2-7; V gene: TRBV18; CDR3 DNA: TGTGCCAGCTCACCACCGGGACCAAGGCCCAACGAGCAGTACTTC; CDR3 protein: CASSPPGPRPNEQYF
D gene: NA; clone size: NA; J gene: TRBJ1-1; V gene: TRBV10-3; CDR3 DNA: TGTGCCATCAGTGAGTTCATTCCGGGGGTCACTGAAGCTTTCTTT; CDR3 protein: CAISEFIPGVTEAFF
D gene: NA; clone size: NA; J gene: TRBJ2-5; V gene: TRBV20-1; CDR3 DNA: TGCAGTGCTCCCACTAGCCTTGAGACCCAGTACTTC; CDR3 protein: CSAPTSLETQYF
D gene: NA; clone size: NA; J gene: TRBJ1-4; V gene: TRBV2; CDR3 DNA: TGTGCCAGCAGTAGCGACAGCCGTTGGGAAAAACTGTTTTTT; CDR3 protein: CASSSDSRWEKLFF
D gene: TRBD1; clone size: few; J gene: TRBJ1-2; V gene: TRBV6-1; CDR3 DNA: TGTGCCAGCAGGGACAGGGATGGCTACACCTTC; CDR3 protein: CASRDRDGYTF
D gene: NA; clone size: few; J gene: TRBJ1-2; V gene: TRBV2; CDR3 DNA: TGTGCCAGCAGACCCCCGACAGCTACCTATGGCTACACCTTC; CDR3 protein: CASRPPTATYGYTF
D gene: NA; clone size: NA; J gene: TRBJ2-1; V gene: TRBV19; CDR3 DNA: TGTGCCAGTAGCCAGGGTATCTACAATGAGCAGTTCTTC; CDR3 protein: CASSQGIYNEQFF
D gene: TRBD2; clone size: few; J gene: TRBJ2-5; V gene: TRBV7-9; CDR3 DNA: TGTGCCAGCAGCCGTAGCGGGAGGGTCCAAGAGACCCAGTACTTC; CDR3 protein: CASSRSGRVQETQYF
D gene: TRBD2; clone size: NA; J gene: TRBJ2-1; V gene: TRBV4-1; CDR3 DNA: TGCGCCAGCAGCCCGACATCCCTAGCGGGGAGGGGAAATGAGCAGTTCTTC; CDR3 protein: CASSPTSLAGRGNEQFF
D gene: NA; clone size: NA; J gene: TRBJ1-1; V gene: TRBV6-5; CDR3 DNA: TGTGCCAGCAGTAGAACGGACGGGAACACTGAAGCTTTCTTT; CDR3 protein: CASSRTDGNTEAFF
D gene: NA; clone size: NA; J gene: TRBJ2-1; V gene: TRBV20-1; CDR3 DNA: TGCAGTGCTAGCGTGGGGAGCTCCTACAATGAGCAGTTCTTC; CDR3 protein: CSASVGSSYNEQFF
D gene: TRBD1; clone size: NA; J gene: TRBJ2-5; V gene: TRBV28; CDR3 DNA: TGTGCCAGCAGTTTATTTCCCCCCCGACAGGGAAGGAGAGAGACCCAGTACTTC; CDR3 protein: CASSLFPPRQGRRETQYF
D gene: NA; clone size: NA; J gene: TRBJ1-1; V gene: TRBV4-1; CDR3 DNA: TGCGCCAGCAGCCAAGAACAGGGCGCGCATAACACTGAAGCTTTCTTT; CDR3 protein: CASSQEQGAHNTEAFF
D gene: NA; clone size: NA; J gene: TRBJ1-6; V gene: TRBV7-9; CDR3 DNA: TGTGCCAGCAGCTTAGCAGGGGTTTCACCCCTCCACTTT; CDR3 protein: CASSLAGVSPLHF
D gene: NA; clone size: NA; J gene: TRBJ2-3; V gene: TRBV7-2; CDR3 DNA: TGTGCCAGCAGCTTAGAAGTTGTGGATACGCAGTATTTT; CDR3 protein: CASSLEVVDTQYF
D gene: NA; clone size: NA; J gene: TRBJ1-6; V gene: TRBV12-3/TRBV12-4; CDR3 DNA: TGTGCCAGCAGTTTTAGGGGGGTGGATTCACCCCTCCACTTT; CDR3 protein: CASSFRGVDSPLHF
D gene: NA; clone size: NA; J gene: TRBJ2-1; V gene: TRBV12-3/TRBV12-4; CDR3 DNA: TGTGCCAGCAGTTTACAGGTTCGAGTGAATGAGCAGTTCTTC; CDR3 protein: CASSLQVRVNEQFF
D gene: TRBD2; clone size: NA; J gene: TRBJ2-7; V gene: TRBV11-2; CDR3 DNA: TGTGCCAGCAGCTCTCGGGAGGGCTACTACGAGCAGTACTTC; CDR3 protein: CASSSREGYYEQYF
D gene: TRBD1; clone size: NA; J gene: TRBJ1-6; V gene: TRBV4-3; CDR3 DNA: TGCGCCAGCAGCCAAGGGGGAGCGGGACAGAATAATTCACCCCTCCACTTT; CDR3 protein: CASSQGGAGQNNSPLHF
D gene: NA; clone size: few; J gene: TRBJ2-7; V gene: TRBV5-1; CDR3 DNA: TGCGCCAGCAGCTTGTTTATGCCCATTGGAAGGTCCTACGAGCAGTACTTC; CDR3 protein: CASSLFMPIGRSYEQYF
D gene: TRBD2; clone size: NA; J gene: TRBJ2-5; V gene: TRBV7-4; CDR3 DNA: TGTGCCAGCAGCCTCGGACTAGCGGAGCTGTACCAAGAGACCCAGTACTTC; CDR3 protein: CASSLGLAELYQETQYF